Sequencing of this T cell receptor (beta chain) was carried out in a study of early T cells in non-severe SARS-CoV-2 infection. This clonotype was detected ten times or more. Using its own MiXCR run on the 5' RACE reads, TCRdb lists one record per CDR3 protein. The repertoire includes 100,000 to 150,000 distinct CDR3 sequences, 15% of them detected once, and 20% to 25% sits in the top ten. The CDR3 extends over 15 amino acids. Per germline, CDR1 SGHRS and CDR2 YFSETQ. V was clipped by 4 bases and J by 6 bases; unmatched bases: 9. Sequencing used whole blood. The source is an adult who was a healthcare worker with PCR-confirmed SARS-CoV-2 infection or an uninfected control (not recorded which). The genes are TRBV5-1 and TRBJ2-2; 7 positions agree with TRBD1. The CDR3 region is CASSLTGIYAGELFF. The CDR3 nucleotides are TGCGCCAGCAGCCTGACAGGGATTTACGCCGGGGAGCTGTTTTTT.